This T cell receptor beta chain was documented in a study of cytomegalovirus exposure and HLA in healthy donors. About this clone: The antigen remains unidentified.

The study's findings and limits: Reported results showed that the classifier diagnosed cytomegalovirus status with high specificity and sensitivity.

The V gene lost 8 bases and the J gene lost 3 bases, with 7 bases spanning the gap. Germline loops: CDR1 SNHLY, CDR2 FYNNEI. CDR3 length: 11 amino acids. The PCR used 60 Vbeta and 13 Jbeta primers. Measured with immunoSEQ multiplex PCR; TCRdb has only the in-frame clones, and not every one. Found here are around 170,000 clones, 77% of them singletons; the top ten hold about 1.5%. Sequencing was performed on PBMCs. The TCR comes from a man aged 18-30 years in good health and CMV-seronegative. The rearrangement uses TRBV2 and TRBJ2-5, with a tentative D call TRBD1 (5 bases). The CDR3 DNA follows: TGTGCCAGCGGACACGAAGAGACCCAGTACTTC. Its translation is CASGHEETQYF.